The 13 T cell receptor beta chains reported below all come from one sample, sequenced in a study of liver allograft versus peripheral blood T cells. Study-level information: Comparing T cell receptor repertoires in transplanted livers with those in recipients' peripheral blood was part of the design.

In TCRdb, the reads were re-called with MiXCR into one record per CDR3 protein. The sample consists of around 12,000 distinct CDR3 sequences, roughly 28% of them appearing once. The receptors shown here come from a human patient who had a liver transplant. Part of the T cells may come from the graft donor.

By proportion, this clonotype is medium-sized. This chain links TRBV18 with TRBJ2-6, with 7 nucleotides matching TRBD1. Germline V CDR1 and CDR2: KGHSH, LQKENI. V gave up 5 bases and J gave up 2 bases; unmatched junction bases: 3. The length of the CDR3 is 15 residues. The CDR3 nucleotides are TGTGCCAGCTCAGCTGACAGGGCTGGGGCCAACGTCCTGACTTTC. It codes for CASSADRAGANVLTF.

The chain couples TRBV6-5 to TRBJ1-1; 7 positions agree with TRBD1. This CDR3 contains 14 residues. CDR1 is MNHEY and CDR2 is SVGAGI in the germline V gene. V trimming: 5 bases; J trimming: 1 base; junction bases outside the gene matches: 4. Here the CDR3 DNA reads TGTGCCAGCAGTCGGGGGACAGAGAACACTGAAGCTTTCTTT. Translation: CASSRGTENTEAFF.

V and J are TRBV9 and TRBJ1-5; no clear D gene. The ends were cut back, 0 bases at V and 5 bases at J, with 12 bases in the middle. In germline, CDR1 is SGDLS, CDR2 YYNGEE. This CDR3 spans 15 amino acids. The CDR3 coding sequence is TGTGCCAGCAGCGTAGCTAGGCCAAATGATCAGCCCCAGCATTTT. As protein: CASSVARPNDQPQHF.

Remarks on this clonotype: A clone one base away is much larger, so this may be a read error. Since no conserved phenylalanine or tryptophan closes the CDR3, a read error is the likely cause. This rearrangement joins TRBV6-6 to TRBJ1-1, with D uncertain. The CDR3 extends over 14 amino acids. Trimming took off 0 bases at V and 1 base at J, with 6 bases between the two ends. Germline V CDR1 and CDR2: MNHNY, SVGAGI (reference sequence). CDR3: CASSYSDWNTEAFL. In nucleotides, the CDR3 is TGTGCCAGCAGTTACTCGGACTGGAACACTGAAGCTTTCTTA.

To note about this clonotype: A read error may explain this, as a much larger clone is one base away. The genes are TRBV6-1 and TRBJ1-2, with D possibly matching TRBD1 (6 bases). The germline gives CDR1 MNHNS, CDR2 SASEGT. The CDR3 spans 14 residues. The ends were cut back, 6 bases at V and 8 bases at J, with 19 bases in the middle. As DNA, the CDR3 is TGTGCCAGCAGGTCTCCGGGACACTGCCGGGGCTACACCTTC. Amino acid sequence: CASRSPGHCRGYTF.

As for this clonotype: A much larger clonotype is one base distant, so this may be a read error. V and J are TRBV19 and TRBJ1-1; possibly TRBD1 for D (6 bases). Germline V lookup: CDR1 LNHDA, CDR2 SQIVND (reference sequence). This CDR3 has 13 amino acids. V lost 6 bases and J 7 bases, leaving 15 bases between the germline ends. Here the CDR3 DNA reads TGTGCCAGTAGGGTACAGGGCCACGGTGAAGCTTTCTTT. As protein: CASRVQGHGEAFF.

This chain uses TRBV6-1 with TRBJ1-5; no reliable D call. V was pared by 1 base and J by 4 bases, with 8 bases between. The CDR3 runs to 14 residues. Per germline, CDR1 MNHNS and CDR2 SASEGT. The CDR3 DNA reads TGTGCCAGCAGTGAAGGCATTGGTAATCAGCCCCAGCATTTT. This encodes CASSEGIGNQPQHF.

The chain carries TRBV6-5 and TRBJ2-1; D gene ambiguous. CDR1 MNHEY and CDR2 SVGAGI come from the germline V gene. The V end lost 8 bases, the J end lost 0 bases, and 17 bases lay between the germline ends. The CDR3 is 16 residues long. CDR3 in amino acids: CASRGYGQSSYNEQFF. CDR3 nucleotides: TGTGCCAGCCGAGGCTACGGGCAGAGCTCCTACAATGAGCAGTTCTTC.

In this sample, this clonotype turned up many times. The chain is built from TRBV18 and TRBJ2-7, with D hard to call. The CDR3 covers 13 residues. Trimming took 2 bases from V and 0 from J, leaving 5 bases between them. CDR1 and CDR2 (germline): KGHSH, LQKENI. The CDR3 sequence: CASSPGSSYEQYF. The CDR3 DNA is TGTGCCAGCTCACCAGGCTCCTCCTACGAGCAGTACTTC.

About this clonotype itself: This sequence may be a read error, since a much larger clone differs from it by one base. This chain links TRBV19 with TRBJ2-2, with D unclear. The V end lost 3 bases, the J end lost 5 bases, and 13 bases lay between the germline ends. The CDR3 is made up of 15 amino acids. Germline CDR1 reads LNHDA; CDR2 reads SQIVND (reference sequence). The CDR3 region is CASSIKGSETGELFF. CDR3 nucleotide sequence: TGTGCCAGTAGTATTAAAGGGTCAGAGACCGGGGAGCTGTTTTTT.

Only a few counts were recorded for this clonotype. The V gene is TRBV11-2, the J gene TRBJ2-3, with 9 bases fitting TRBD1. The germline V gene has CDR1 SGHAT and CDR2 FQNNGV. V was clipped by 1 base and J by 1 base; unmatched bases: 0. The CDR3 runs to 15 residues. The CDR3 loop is CASSLGDRGTDTQYF. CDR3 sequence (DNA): TGTGCCAGCAGCTTAGGGGACAGGGGCACAGATACGCAGTATTTT.

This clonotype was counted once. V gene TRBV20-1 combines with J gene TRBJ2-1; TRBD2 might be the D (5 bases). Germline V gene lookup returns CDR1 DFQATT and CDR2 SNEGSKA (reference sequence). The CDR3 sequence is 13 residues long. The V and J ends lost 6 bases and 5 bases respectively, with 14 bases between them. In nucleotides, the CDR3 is TGCAGTGCCCCTCTTCGGGGAGACAATGAGCAGTTCTTC. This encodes CSAPLRGDNEQFF.

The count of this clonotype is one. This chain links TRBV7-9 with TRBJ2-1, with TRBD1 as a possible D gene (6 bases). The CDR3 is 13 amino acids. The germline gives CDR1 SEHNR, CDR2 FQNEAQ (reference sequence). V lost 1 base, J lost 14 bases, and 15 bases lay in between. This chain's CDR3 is CASSLVGQPPEFF. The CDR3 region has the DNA TGTGCCAGCAGCTTAGTTGGACAGCCCCCGGAGTTCTTC.